What follows are 25 T cell receptor beta chains derived from one specimen sequenced in a study of beta chain features in type 1 diabetes. Since all of the isolated RNA was reverse transcribed, expressed TCRB transcripts were what got sequenced. Clones were sequenced by immunoSEQ multiplex PCR, and TCRdb holds only the in-frame ones, with some missing. This sample carries more than 300,000 clones, around 7.6% of them seen once, and the ten largest clones take around 0.44%. The specimen was central memory CD4+ T cells from blood. Receptors originate from a young woman in good health.

This chain links TRBV15 with TRBJ2-1; D not certain. The V end lost 2 bases, the J end lost 10 bases, and 12 bases lay between the germline ends. The CDR3 covers 13 residues. CDR1 and CDR2 (germline): LNHNV, YYDKDF (reference sequence). The DNA of the CDR3 is TGTGCCACCAGCAGACGTGATCGTGAAGAGCAGTTCTTC. Translating it yields CATSRRDREEQFF.

For the CDR3, the DNA is TGTGCCAGTAGTAAAAGGAATGAGCAGTTCTTC. Protein sequence: CASSKRNEQFF. V gene TRBV19 combines with J gene TRBJ2-1, with unresolved D. Trimming removed 4 bases from V and 7 bases from J, with 5 bases in between. CDR3 length equals 11 residues. Germline V gives CDR1 LNHDA, CDR2 SQIVND (reference sequence).

As concerns this clone: Other DNA sequences in the same sample also yield this CDR3. J is TRBJ2-1 and V is TRBV4-1, with 13 bases that match TRBD2. CDR1 and CDR2 (germline): MGHRA, YSYEKL. The CDR3 loop spans 17 amino acids. V shed 4 bases, J shed 1 base, and the junction held 4 bases outside the gene matches. The CDR3 nucleotides are TGCGCCAGCAGCCTTCGGACTAGCGGGAGTTCCTACAATGAGCAGTTCTTC. Translation gives CASSLRTSGSSYNEQFF.

Only a few counts were recorded for this clone. The V and J genes are TRBV29-1 and TRBJ2-7, with D possibly TRBD2 on 5 matching bases. Germline values: CDR1 SQVTM, CDR2 ANQGSEA. The CDR3 is 14 residues long. V was pared by 4 bases and J by 2 bases, with 15 bases between. The CDR3 reads CSVVVGEPAYEQYF. Here the CDR3 DNA reads TGCAGCGTTGTGGTGGGAGAACCTGCCTACGAGCAGTACTTC.

This clone was observed a few times. The rearrangement joins TRBV2 to TRBJ2-5; D not certain. The J call may be mistaken, given a closer DNA end match to TRBJ2-7. Germline CDR1 reads SNHLY; CDR2 reads FYNNEI. The CDR3 runs 11 residues. CDR3 bases: TGTGCCAGAGGGAAGAGCGACGAGCAGTACTTC. It translates to CARGKSDEQYF.

This clone was observed a few times. V gene TRBV28 combines with J gene TRBJ1-5, with 7 bases fitting TRBD1. Germline CDR1 MDHEN, CDR2 SYDVKM. CDR3 length equals 14 residues. With V trimmed by 6 bases and J by 6 bases, 8 bases remained unmatched. The CDR3 sequence: CASRAGTVTQPQHF. The CDR3 DNA sequence: TGTGCCAGCAGGGCCGGGACAGTAACTCAGCCCCAGCATTTT.

The chain links TRBV20-1 to TRBJ2-5; maybe TRBD1 (5 bases). The CDR3 covers 11 residues. In germline, CDR1 is DFQATT, CDR2 SNEGSKA (reference sequence). V was cut by 6 bases and J by 0 bases, with 5 bases left in between. In DNA form, the CDR3 reads TGCAGTGCAGGGGACCAAGAGACCCAGTACTTC. Its protein is CSAGDQETQYF.

A few counts support this clone. The rearrangement links TRBV2 to TRBJ1-2, with 8 positions matching TRBD1. V trimming: 5 bases; J trimming: 7 bases; junction bases outside the gene matches: 6. Germline V lookup: CDR1 SNHLY, CDR2 FYNNEI. The CDR3 sequence is 13 residues long. CDR3 in DNA: TGTGCCAGCAGTAGGGACAGGAATGGTGGCTACACCTTC. It codes for CASSRDRNGGYTF.

This clone appeared a few times. The V gene is TRBV5-4, the J gene TRBJ2-5, with 8 bases that match TRBD1. CDR1 and CDR2 (germline): SGHNT, YYREEE (reference sequence). The CDR3 has 15 amino acids. Germline trimming cut 4 bases from V and 4 bases from J; bases unmatched to any gene: 9. The DNA of the CDR3 is TGTGCCAGCAGCCTTAGGACAGGGTTCGGAGAGACCCAGTACTTC. Encoded protein: CASSLRTGFGETQYF.

The chain is built from TRBV14 and TRBJ2-5; D is uncertain. Germline CDR1 and CDR2: SGHDN and FVKESK. This CDR3 has 13 residues. V was cut by 2 bases and J by 1 base, with 5 bases left in between. CDR3 residues: CASSQTIQETQYF. The CDR3, as DNA: TGTGCCAGCAGCCAAACAATCCAAGAGACCCAGTACTTC.

This clone was recorded at least ten times. The chain recombines TRBV27 with TRBJ2-5; 7 bases line up with TRBD2. The germline CDR1 and CDR2 sequences are MNHEY and SMNVEV (reference sequence). This CDR3 comprises 15 residues. J was trimmed by 0 bases and V by 5 bases; bases with no gene match: 6. The CDR3 region has the DNA TGTGCCAGCAGTCCGCTGCGGGGGAACCAAGAGACCCAGTACTTC. Its protein is CASSPLRGNQETQYF.

This clone has a handful of counts. The chain is built from TRBV28 and TRBJ2-4; 8 nucleotides line up with TRBD2. Germline CDR1 MDHEN, CDR2 SYDVKM. V dropped 4 bases and J dropped 1; count of bases not matched to a gene: 9. The CDR3 length is 17 residues. The CDR3 region has the DNA TGTGCCAGCAGTTCCCCCGGGGGGGTGCGGGCCAAAAACATTCAGTACTTC. Amino acid sequence: CASSSPGGVRAKNIQYF.

This clone was counted a few times. This chain links TRBV14 with TRBJ1-6; D gene ambiguous. V dropped 3 bases and J dropped 7 bases, with 4 bases sitting between them. CDR1 and CDR2 from the germline V gene are SGHDN and FVKESK. The CDR3 loop spans 12 amino acids. This CDR3 is CASSHFNSPLHF. For the CDR3, the DNA is TGTGCCAGCAGCCACTTCAATTCACCCCTCCACTTT.

This clone showed up many times. V gene TRBV28 combines with J gene TRBJ2-1; D ambiguous. The CDR3 runs 13 residues. V gave up 6 bases and J gave up 3 bases, with 9 bases separating them. Germline V CDR1 and CDR2: MDHEN, SYDVKM. CDR3 region: CASRPSDYNEQFF. CDR3 bases: TGTGCCAGCAGACCCTCGGACTACAATGAGCAGTTCTTC.

This sequence joins TRBV25-1 and TRBJ2-7, with TRBD1 as a possible D gene (6 bases). With 4 bases removed from V and 4 bases from J, the gap between germline ends came to 17 bases. The CDR3 has 15 residues. The germline CDR1 and CDR2 sequences are MGHDK and SYGVNS. The CDR3 nucleotides read TGTGCCAGCAGTGTACGGACAGAATGTCGGTACGAGCAGTACTTC. It codes for CASSVRTECRYEQYF.

This clone was counted ten times or more. DNA of the CDR3: TGTGCCTCGCGAGGGCAGATCACAGATACGCAGTATTTT. Encoded protein: CASRGQITDTQYF. The chain carries TRBV7-8 and TRBJ2-3, with a possible D match to TRBD2 (5 bases). This CDR3 is 13 amino acids long. The germline CDR1 and CDR2 sequences are SGHVS and FQNEAQ. Trimming left V 11 bases short and J 2 bases short, with 14 bases between.

The chain recombines TRBV7-2 with TRBJ2-2; D gene ambiguous. The V end lost 1 base, the J end lost 7 bases, and 10 bases lay between the germline ends. Germline-derived CDR1 and CDR2 are SGHTA and FQGNSA. The CDR3 loop spans 14 amino acids. CDR3 DNA: TGTGCCAGCAGCTTAGGACCGTCCAGCGGGGAGCTGTTTTTT. Translating it yields CASSLGPSSGELFF.

The V and J genes are TRBV11-2 and TRBJ2-1, with 10 bases aligning to TRBD1. The CDR3 runs 15 residues. Germline V CDR1 and CDR2: SGHAT, FQNNGV. V gave up 5 bases and J gave up 6 bases; unmatched junction bases: 7. The CDR3 DNA is TGTGCCAGCAGCCCCCGGGACAGGGGATTCAATGAGCAGTTCTTC. It specifies CASSPRDRGFNEQFF.

The chain employs TRBV4-3 and TRBJ1-4; D is perhaps TRBD1 (5 bases). Germline V gene sequence: CDR1 LGHNA, CDR2 YSLEER. V shed 0 bases and J shed 0 bases, with 11 bases lying between them. The CDR3 sequence is 17 residues long. The CDR3 DNA reads as TGCGCCAGCAGCCAAGATTCCCCGACAGCAACTAATGAAAAACTGTTTTTT. Translation gives CASSQDSPTATNEKLFF.

The table lists this clone with a few counts. The genes are TRBV7-9 and TRBJ2-7; the D is unclear. Germline lookup yields CDR1 SEHNR and CDR2 FQNEAQ (reference sequence). The CDR3 covers 12 residues. The V end was cut by 2 bases, the J end by 6 bases, with 8 bases between. CDR3 sequence reads: CASSLYSGEQYF. The CDR3 nucleotides read TGTGCCAGCAGCTTATACTCCGGCGAGCAGTACTTC.

The chain links TRBV5-1 to TRBJ1-2; D may be TRBD1 (6 bases). The CDR3 runs 13 residues. Per the germline V gene, CDR1 is SGHRS and CDR2 is YFSETQ. Trimming pared 8 bases from V and 0 bases from J, leaving 11 bases between. CDR3 bases: TGCGCCAGTAGGACAGATTCTAACTATGGCTACACCTTC. Translated: CASRTDSNYGYTF.

The chain employs TRBV5-8 and TRBJ2-6; D call uncertain. The CDR3 covers 19 residues. Trimming left V 4 bases short and J 0 bases short, with 20 bases between. The germline CDR1 and CDR2 sequences are SGHTS and YDEGEE. CDR3 bases: TGTGCCAGCAGCCCTTACAGTCGCTCGTCGAGCTCTGGGGCCAACGTCCTGACTTTC. This sequence encodes CASSPYSRSSSSGANVLTF.

The chain couples TRBV7-9 to TRBJ2-4, with a tentative D call TRBD2 (6 bases). The V end lost 1 base, the J end lost 3 bases, and 10 bases lay between the germline ends. CDR3 length: 15 amino acids. Germline V gives CDR1 SEHNR, CDR2 FQNEAQ (reference sequence). CDR3 DNA: TGTGCCAGCAGCTTAGTGGAAGCGGGCAAAAACATTCAGTACTTC. It encodes CASSLVEAGKNIQYF.

This CDR3 is CASSYNAWEDTQYF. The CDR3 DNA sequence: TGTGCCAGCAGTTACAATGCTTGGGAGGATACGCAGTATTTT. The chain recombines TRBV6-5 with TRBJ2-3; D is perhaps TRBD2 (5 bases). Deletions cut 2 bases from V and 6 bases from J, with 12 bases between. Germline V gene data show CDR1 as MNHEY and CDR2 as SVGAGI. This CDR3 spans 14 amino acids.

This chain uses TRBV9 with TRBJ2-7, with D perhaps TRBD2 (5 bases). There are 15 residues in the CDR3. Germline-derived CDR1 and CDR2 are SGDLS and YYNGEE. V dropped 0 bases and J dropped 5 bases, with 15 bases sitting between them. CDR3 bases: TGTGCCAGCAGCGTAGGAGGGAAGGTTAAGAACGAGCAGTACTTC. Translating it yields CASSVGGKVKNEQYF. The whole variable domain, remainder taken from reference TRBV9 and TRBJ2-7, is DSGVTQTPKHLITATGQRVTLRCSPRSGDLSVYWYQQSLDQGLQFLIQYYNGEERAKGNILERFSAQQFPDLHSELNLSSLELGDSALYFCASSVGGKVKNEQYFGPGTRLTVT.